The 22 T cell receptor beta chains in this list originate from one sample, sequenced in a study of blood T cell repertoires in COVID-19. Here immunoSEQ multiplex PCR was the method, and the copy in TCRdb shows in-frame clones only, minus some. The sample carries just over 90,000 clones, 70% to 80% recorded once. Material: peripheral blood. All receptors come from a human donor in a cohort sampled during active COVID-19.

This clone was observed once. V usage is TRBV7-3 and J usage is TRBJ2-2, with 7 bases fitting TRBD1. The length of the CDR3 is 16 residues. Germline V gives CDR1 SGHTA, CDR2 FQGTGA. With 1 base clipped from V and 4 bases from J, the junction kept 6 bases outside the gene matches. CDR3 protein: CASSLRAGGSTGELFF. The DNA of the CDR3 is TGTGCCAGCAGCTTAAGGGCAGGGGGTAGCACCGGGGAGCTGTTTTTT.

V gene TRBV5-1 combines with J gene TRBJ2-1; TRBD2 is a possible D gene (6 bases). This CDR3 comprises 12 residues. Between the trimmed V and J ends, which lost 2 bases and 7 bases, there was a span of 7 bases. CDR1 and CDR2 (germline): SGHRS, YFSETQ. The CDR3 reads CASSFRGNEQFF. The CDR3 DNA reads as TGCGCCAGCAGCTTCCGGGGGAATGAGCAGTTCTTC. Based on the CDR3 plus reference TRBV5-1 and TRBJ2-1, the full variable domain is KAGVTQTPRYLIKTRGQQVTLSCSPISGHRSVSWYQQTPGQGLQFLFEYFSETQRNKGNFPGRFSGRQFSNSRSEMNVSTLELGDSALYLCASSFRGNEQFFGPGTRLTVL.

Only a few counts were recorded for this clone. The chain couples TRBV2 to TRBJ2-3; D is undetermined. V was pared by 7 bases and J by 0 bases, with 8 bases between. Germline loops: CDR1 SNHLY, CDR2 FYNNEI. The CDR3 contains 13 residues. The CDR3 DNA follows: TGTGCCAGCAACTGGGCTAGCACAGATACGCAGTATTTT. This translates into CASNWASTDTQYF.

This chain uses TRBV5-1 with TRBJ1-4; TRBD1 agrees at 7 bases. CDR1 and CDR2 from the germline V gene are SGHRS and YFSETQ. V shed 4 bases, J shed 2 bases, and the junction held 2 bases outside the gene matches. The length of the CDR3 is 14 residues. Here the CDR3 reads CASSGGQTNEKLFF. CDR3 DNA: TGCGCCAGCAGCGGGGGACAGACTAATGAAAAACTGTTTTTT.

In this sample, this clone turned up once. The chain joins TRBV6-5 to TRBJ2-1, with D tentatively TRBD1 (7 bases). V was clipped by 8 bases and J by 7 bases, with 12 bases between them. In germline, CDR1 is MNHEY, CDR2 SVGAGI. This CDR3 is built from 12 residues. The CDR3 sequence: CASRGTVNEQFF. The CDR3 nucleotides read TGTGCCAGCCGCGGGACAGTGAATGAGCAGTTCTTC.

This chain connects TRBV9 to TRBJ2-5; possible D gene TRBD2, 5 bases. The CDR3 is 16 amino acids. CDR1 and CDR2 from the germline V gene are SGDLS and YYNGEE. V lost 4 bases, J lost 2 bases, and 18 bases lay in between. The CDR3 DNA is TGTGCCAGCAGCACGACCGAGGGCGGAGGACAAGAGACCCAGTACTTC. Protein product: CASSTTEGGGQETQYF.

V usage is TRBV28 and J usage is TRBJ2-7, with TRBD1 identical over 7 bases. Germline loops: CDR1 MDHEN, CDR2 SYDVKM. V lost 2 bases, J lost 4 bases, and 2 bases stayed unmatched. This CDR3 is built from 13 residues. This chain's CDR3 is CASSLGTAYEQYF. The CDR3 bases are TGTGCCAGCAGTTTAGGGACAGCATACGAGCAGTACTTC. Full variable domain (outside the CDR3, taken from reference TRBV28 and TRBJ2-7): DVKVTQSSRYLVKRTGEKVFLECVQDMDHENMFWYRQDPGLGLRLIYFSYDVKMKEKGDIPEGYSVSREKKERFSLILESASTNQTSMYLCASSLGTAYEQYFGPGTRLTVT.

The sample holds a few counts of this clone. The V call is TRBV12-3 or TRBV12-4, the J call TRBJ2-7, with D unclear. Trimming removed 3 bases from V and 5 bases from J, with 5 bases in between. The CDR3 loop spans 11 amino acids. The CDR3 DNA reads as TGTGCCAGCAGTTTTGGAGACGAGCAGTACTTC. This codes for CASSFGDEQYF.

This clone has just one count. The chain carries TRBV18 and TRBJ2-5; possibly TRBD2 for D (5 bases). Germline-derived CDR1 and CDR2 are KGHSH and LQKENI. V lost 8 bases and J 5 bases, leaving 18 bases between the germline ends. This CDR3 spans 14 amino acids. The CDR3 sequence: CASPCSDSAETQYF. The CDR3 region has the DNA TGTGCCAGCCCCTGTTCGGATAGCGCCGAGACCCAGTACTTC.

The chain is built from TRBV6-1 and TRBJ2-7; D unresolved. Deletions cut 0 bases from V and 3 bases from J, with 6 bases between. CDR1 is MNHNS and CDR2 is SASEGT in the germline V gene. The CDR3 has 13 residues. The CDR3 bases are TGTGCCAGCAGTGAAGCGGCAGACTACGAGCAGTACTTC. It yields the protein CASSEAADYEQYF.

The genes are TRBV19 and TRBJ1-6; D is unclear. V lost 6 bases and J lost 13, with 19 bases in between. CDR1 and CDR2 from the germline V gene are LNHDA and SQIVND (reference sequence). The CDR3 runs 14 residues. CDR3 nucleotide sequence: TGTGCCAGTAGGGGCGACCTAAATTGGTCCCCCCTCCACTTT. Translation: CASRGDLNWSPLHF. Supplemented by reference TRBV19 and TRBJ1-6, the full variable domain reads DGGITQSPKYLFRKEGQNVTLSCEQNLNHDAMYWYRQDPGQGLRLIYYSQIVNDFQKGDIAEGYSVSREKKESFPLTVTSAQKNPTAFYLCASRGDLNWSPLHFGNGTRLTVT.

This clone was recorded at least ten times. This chain connects TRBV28 to TRBJ2-7; D is perhaps TRBD1 (6 bases). This CDR3 has 15 residues. The V and J ends lost 2 bases and 4 bases respectively, with 15 bases between them. Germline V gives CDR1 MDHEN, CDR2 SYDVKM. Here the CDR3 DNA reads TGTGCCAGCAGTTTACTCGTTGGCAGGGGATACGAGCAGTACTTC. It codes for CASSLLVGRGYEQYF.

The J gene is TRBJ2-7, the V gene TRBV18; perhaps TRBD1 as D (6 bases). CDR3 length: 15 residues. The V gene lost 3 bases and the J gene lost 5 bases, with 17 bases spanning the gap. Germline V CDR1 and CDR2: KGHSH, LQKENI. CDR3 sequence: CASSPHGTEGDEQYF. The CDR3 nucleotides read TGTGCCAGCTCACCCCACGGGACCGAGGGGGACGAGCAGTACTTC.

This clone is a singleton in its sample. The rearrangement links TRBV7-9 to TRBJ2-7; TRBD1 aligns across 7 bases. The J segment lost 7 bases and the V segment lost 6 bases, leaving 9 bases of the junction unmatched. The CDR3 loop spans 13 amino acids. Germline loops: CDR1 SEHNR, CDR2 FQNEAQ (reference sequence). CDR3 sequence reads: CASRVPGTDEQYF. DNA of the CDR3: TGTGCCAGCAGAGTGCCCGGGACAGATGAGCAGTACTTC.

This rearrangement joins TRBV28 to TRBJ2-3; 11 bases match TRBD1. V trimming: 1 base; J trimming: 8 bases; junction bases outside the gene matches: 5. The V gene's germline CDR1 is MDHEN and CDR2 SYDVKM. The CDR3 is 15 residues long. The CDR3 region is CASSLSDRGLGTQYF. The CDR3 DNA reads as TGTGCCAGCAGTTTATCGGACAGGGGGCTTGGTACGCAGTATTTT.

This clone appeared a single time. The chain uses TRBV4-1 and TRBJ2-6; D may be TRBD2 (6 bases). The CDR3 loop spans 18 amino acids. Trimming stripped 2 bases from V and 0 bases from J, with 14 bases between. The germline CDR1 and CDR2 sequences are MGHRA and YSYEKL. Here the CDR3 DNA reads TGCGCCAGCAGCCAATTAGGGGACTTGAGCTCTGGGGCCAACGTCCTGACTTTC. Amino acids: CASSQLGDLSSGANVLTF.

The rearrangement uses TRBV5-1 and TRBJ1-1; D is possibly TRBD1 (5 bases). Germline V gives CDR1 SGHRS, CDR2 YFSETQ. Trimming took off 6 bases at V and 0 bases at J, with 9 bases between the two ends. The CDR3 loop spans 13 amino acids. Here the CDR3 reads CASNGALNTEAFF. CDR3 in DNA: TGCGCCAGCAATGGGGCCCTGAACACTGAAGCTTTCTTT.

The chain combines TRBV29-1 with TRBJ1-4, with a weak D call TRBD1 (6 bases). CDR3 length equals 14 residues. Germline CDR1 SQVTM, CDR2 ANQGSEA. Trimming stripped 6 bases from V and 2 bases from J, with 13 bases between. Written as DNA, the CDR3 is TGCAGCGTGAAGACAGGAACCACTAATGAAAAACTGTTTTTT. It is translated as CSVKTGTTNEKLFF.

This clone was counted a few times. This chain links TRBV2 with TRBJ1-5, with 7 bases identical to TRBD1. The CDR3 is 16 residues long. In germline, CDR1 is SNHLY, CDR2 FYNNEI. V shed 6 bases, J shed 9 bases, and the junction held 17 bases outside the gene matches. The CDR3 sequence: CASSERTGTGGRPQHF. The DNA for the CDR3 is TGTGCCAGCAGCGAAAGGACAGGTACCGGAGGTAGGCCCCAGCATTTT.

The chain uses TRBV12-3 or TRBV12-4 and TRBJ1-2, with unresolved D. This CDR3 is 12 amino acids long. V was cut by 8 bases and J by 13 bases, with 20 bases left in between. The CDR3 reads CASSPGSSRATF. CDR3 sequence (DNA): TGTGCCAGCTCCCCGGGATCCTCGCGTGCCACCTTC.

This chain joins TRBV3-1 (or the pseudogene TRBV3-2) and TRBJ1-4, with 8 bases lining up with TRBD1. J lost 2 bases, V lost 5 bases, and 4 bases had no gene match. CDR1 is LGHDT, CDR2 YNNKEL, per germline (reference sequence). This CDR3 region has 15 residues. As DNA, the CDR3 is TGTGCCAGCAGCAAATGGACAGGGACTAATGAAAAACTGTTTTTT. This sequence encodes CASSKWTGTNEKLFF.

The J gene is TRBJ1-2, the V gene TRBV7-9; D gene unclear. The CDR3 contains 13 residues. The germline gives CDR1 SEHNR, CDR2 FQNEAQ (reference sequence). V dropped 5 bases and J dropped 4 bases, with 11 bases sitting between them. Here the CDR3 DNA reads TGTGCCAGCAGCCCAGGAAGTTCCTATGGCTACACCTTC. This encodes CASSPGSSYGYTF. The full variable domain, its missing parts supplied by reference TRBV7-9 and TRBJ1-2, is DTGVSQNPRHKITKRGQNVTFRCDPISEHNRLYWYRQTLGQGPEFLTYFQNEAQLEKSRLLSDRFSAERPKGSFSTLEIQRTEQGDSAMYLCASSPGSSYGYTFGSGTRLTVV.